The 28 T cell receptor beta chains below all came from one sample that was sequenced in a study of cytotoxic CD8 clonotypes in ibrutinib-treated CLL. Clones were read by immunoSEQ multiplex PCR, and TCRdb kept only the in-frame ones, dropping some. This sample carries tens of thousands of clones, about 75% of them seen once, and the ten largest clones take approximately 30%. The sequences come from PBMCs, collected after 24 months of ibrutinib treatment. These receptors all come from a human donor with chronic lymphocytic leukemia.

CDR3 residues: CASSPRNGVGTEAFF. Here the CDR3 DNA reads TGTGCCAGCTCACCACGTAATGGGGTGGGTACTGAAGCTTTCTTT. The chain combines TRBV18 with TRBJ1-1, with D uncertain. There are 15 residues in the CDR3. Germline-derived CDR1 and CDR2 are KGHSH and LQKENI. The germline V and J ends were trimmed by 1 base and 5 bases, with 14 bases remaining between them.

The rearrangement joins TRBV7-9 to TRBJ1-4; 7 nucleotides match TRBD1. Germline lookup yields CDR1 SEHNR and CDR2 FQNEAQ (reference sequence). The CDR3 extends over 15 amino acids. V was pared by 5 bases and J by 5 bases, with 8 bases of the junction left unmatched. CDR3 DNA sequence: TGTGCCAGCAGCCCGCCCGGGACAGTGAATGAAAAACTGTTTTTT. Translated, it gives CASSPPGTVNEKLFF.

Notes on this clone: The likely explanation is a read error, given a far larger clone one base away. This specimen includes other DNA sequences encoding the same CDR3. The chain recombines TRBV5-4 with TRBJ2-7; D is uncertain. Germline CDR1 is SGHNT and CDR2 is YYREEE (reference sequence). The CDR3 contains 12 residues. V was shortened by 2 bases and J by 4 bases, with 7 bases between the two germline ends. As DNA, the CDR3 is TGTGCCAGCAGCTTTCTGGGGTACGAGCAGTACTTC. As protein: CASSFLGYEQYF. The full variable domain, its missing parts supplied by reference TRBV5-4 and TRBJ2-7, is ETGVTQSPTHLIKTRGQQVTLRCSSQSGHNTVSWYQQALGQGPQFIFQYYREEENGRGNFPPRFSGLQFPNYSSELNVNALELDDSALYLCASSFLGYEQYFGPGTRLTVT.

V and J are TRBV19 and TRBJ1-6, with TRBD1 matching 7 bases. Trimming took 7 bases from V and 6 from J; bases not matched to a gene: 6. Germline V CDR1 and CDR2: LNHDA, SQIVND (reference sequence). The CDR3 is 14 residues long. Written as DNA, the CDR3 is TGTGCCAGTACCCCGGGACAGACTAATTCACCCCTCCACTTT. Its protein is CASTPGQTNSPLHF.

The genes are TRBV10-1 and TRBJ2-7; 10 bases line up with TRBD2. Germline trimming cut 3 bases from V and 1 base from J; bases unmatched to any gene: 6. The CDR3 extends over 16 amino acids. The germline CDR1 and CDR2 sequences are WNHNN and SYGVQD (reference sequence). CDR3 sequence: CASSDFASGGSYEQYF. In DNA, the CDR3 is TGCGCCAGCAGTGACTTCGCTAGCGGGGGTTCCTACGAGCAGTACTTC.

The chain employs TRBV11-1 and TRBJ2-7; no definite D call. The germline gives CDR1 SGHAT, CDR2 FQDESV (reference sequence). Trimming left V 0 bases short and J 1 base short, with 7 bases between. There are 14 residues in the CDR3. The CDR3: CASSLALTSYEQYF. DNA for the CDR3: TGTGCCAGCAGCTTAGCCCTTACATCCTACGAGCAGTACTTC.

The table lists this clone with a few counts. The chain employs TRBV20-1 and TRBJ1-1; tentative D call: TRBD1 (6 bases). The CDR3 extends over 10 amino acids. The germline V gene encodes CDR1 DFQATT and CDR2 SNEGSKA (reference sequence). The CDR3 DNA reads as TGCAGAGGGGGGGCACGAGAAGCTTTCTTT. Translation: CRGGAREAFF.

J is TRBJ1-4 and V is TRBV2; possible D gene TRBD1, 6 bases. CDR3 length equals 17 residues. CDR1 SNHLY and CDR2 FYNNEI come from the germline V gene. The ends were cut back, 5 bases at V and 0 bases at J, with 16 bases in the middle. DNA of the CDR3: TGTGCCAGCAGTCAGGGGCCTCTCACAGCAACTAATGAAAAACTGTTTTTT. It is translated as CASSQGPLTATNEKLFF.

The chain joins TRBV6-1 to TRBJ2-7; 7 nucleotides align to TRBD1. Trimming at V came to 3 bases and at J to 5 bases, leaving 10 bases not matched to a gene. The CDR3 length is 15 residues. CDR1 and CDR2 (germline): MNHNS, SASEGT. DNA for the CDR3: TGTGCCAGCAGTGAGAGACAGGGAGTGATGGACGAGCAGTACTTC. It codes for CASSERQGVMDEQYF.

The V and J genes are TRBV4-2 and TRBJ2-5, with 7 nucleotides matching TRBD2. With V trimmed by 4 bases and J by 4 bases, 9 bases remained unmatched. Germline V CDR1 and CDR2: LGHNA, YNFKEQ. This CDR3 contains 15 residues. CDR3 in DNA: TGTGCCAGCAGCCCCAATCCTGGGGGGGGAGAGACCCAGTACTTC. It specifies CASSPNPGGGETQYF.

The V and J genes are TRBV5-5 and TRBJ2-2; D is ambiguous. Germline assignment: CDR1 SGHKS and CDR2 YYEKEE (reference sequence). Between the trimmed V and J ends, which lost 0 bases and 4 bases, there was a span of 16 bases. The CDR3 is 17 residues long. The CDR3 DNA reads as TGTGCCAGCAGCTTGGCGGGCGGCAGGACCCTCACCGGGGAGCTGTTTTTT. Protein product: CASSLAGGRTLTGELFF.

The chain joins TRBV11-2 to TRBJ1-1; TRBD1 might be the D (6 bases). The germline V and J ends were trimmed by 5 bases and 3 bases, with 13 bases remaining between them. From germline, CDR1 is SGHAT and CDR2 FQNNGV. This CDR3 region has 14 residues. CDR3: CASSTQGVDTEAFF. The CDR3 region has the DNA TGTGCCAGCAGCACACAGGGTGTAGACACTGAAGCTTTCTTT.

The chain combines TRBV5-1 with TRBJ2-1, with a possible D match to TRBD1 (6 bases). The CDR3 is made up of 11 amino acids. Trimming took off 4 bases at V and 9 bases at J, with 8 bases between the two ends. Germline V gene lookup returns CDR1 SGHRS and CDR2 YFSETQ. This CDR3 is CASSKGVEQFF. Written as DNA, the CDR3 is TGCGCCAGCAGCAAGGGGGTTGAGCAGTTCTTC.

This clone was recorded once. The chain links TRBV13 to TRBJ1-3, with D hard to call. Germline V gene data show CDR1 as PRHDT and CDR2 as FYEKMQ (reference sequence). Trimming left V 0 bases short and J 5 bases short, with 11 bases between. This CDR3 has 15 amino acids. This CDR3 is CASSLGGVLRNTIYF. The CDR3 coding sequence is TGTGCCAGCAGCTTAGGGGGAGTTCTCCGAAACACCATATATTTT.

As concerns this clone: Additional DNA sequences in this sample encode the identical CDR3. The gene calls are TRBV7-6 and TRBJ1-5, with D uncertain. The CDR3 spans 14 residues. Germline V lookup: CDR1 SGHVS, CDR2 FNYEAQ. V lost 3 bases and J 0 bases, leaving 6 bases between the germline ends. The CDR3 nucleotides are TGTGCCAGCAGCTTCGGCGATAGCAATCAGCCCCAGCATTTT. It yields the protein CASSFGDSNQPQHF.

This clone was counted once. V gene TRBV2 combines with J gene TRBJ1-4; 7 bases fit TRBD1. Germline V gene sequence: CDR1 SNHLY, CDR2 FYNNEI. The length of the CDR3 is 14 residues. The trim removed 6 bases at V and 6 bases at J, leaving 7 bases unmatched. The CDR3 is CASRHRQGDEKLFF. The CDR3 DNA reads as TGTGCCAGCAGGCACAGACAGGGTGATGAAAAACTGTTTTTT.

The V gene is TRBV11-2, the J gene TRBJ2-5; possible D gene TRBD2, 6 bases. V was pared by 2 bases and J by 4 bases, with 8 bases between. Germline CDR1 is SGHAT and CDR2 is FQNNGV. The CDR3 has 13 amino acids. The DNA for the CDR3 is TGTGCCAGCAGCTTATCCGGGGGAGAGACCCAGTACTTC. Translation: CASSLSGGETQYF.

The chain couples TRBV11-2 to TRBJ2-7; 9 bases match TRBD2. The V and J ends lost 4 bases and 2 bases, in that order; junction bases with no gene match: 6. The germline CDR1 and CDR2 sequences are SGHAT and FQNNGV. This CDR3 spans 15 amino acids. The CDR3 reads CASSSFLAGTYEQYF. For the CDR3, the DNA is TGTGCCAGCAGCTCTTTTCTAGCGGGAACCTACGAGCAGTACTTC.

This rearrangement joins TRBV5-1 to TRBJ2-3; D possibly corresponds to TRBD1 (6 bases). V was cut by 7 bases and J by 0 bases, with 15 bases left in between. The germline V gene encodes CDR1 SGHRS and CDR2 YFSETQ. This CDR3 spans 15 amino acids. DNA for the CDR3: TGCGCCAGCGCCAGGGGCCCTGATAGCACAGATACGCAGTATTTT. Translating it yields CASARGPDSTDTQYF.

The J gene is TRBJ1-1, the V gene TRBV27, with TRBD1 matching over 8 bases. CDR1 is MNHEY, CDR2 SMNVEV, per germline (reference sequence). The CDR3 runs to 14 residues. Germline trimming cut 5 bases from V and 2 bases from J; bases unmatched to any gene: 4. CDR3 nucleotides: TGTGCCAGCAGTCCGGGGACAGGAAACACTGAAGCTTTCTTT. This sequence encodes CASSPGTGNTEAFF.

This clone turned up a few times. This CDR3 is CASSTGQGGSPLHF. The CDR3, as DNA: TGTGCCAGCAGCACGGGACAGGGGGGTTCACCCCTCCACTTT. The chain joins TRBV7-8 to TRBJ1-6; 11 nucleotides align to TRBD1. Germline V CDR1 and CDR2: SGHVS, FQNEAQ. This CDR3 is built from 14 residues. The junction had 3 bases not matched to a gene; V was cut back by 5 bases and J by 9 bases.

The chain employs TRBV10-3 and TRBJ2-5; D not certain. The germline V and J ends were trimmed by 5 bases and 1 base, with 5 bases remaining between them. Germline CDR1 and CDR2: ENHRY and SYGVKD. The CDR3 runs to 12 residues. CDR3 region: CAISSSQETQYF. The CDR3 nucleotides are TGTGCCATCAGTAGCAGCCAAGAGACCCAGTACTTC.

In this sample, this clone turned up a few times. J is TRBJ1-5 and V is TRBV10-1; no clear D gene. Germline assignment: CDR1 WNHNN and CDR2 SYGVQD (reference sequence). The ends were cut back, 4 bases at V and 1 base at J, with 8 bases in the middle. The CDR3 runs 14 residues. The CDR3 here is CASSAAGSNQPQHF. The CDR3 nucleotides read TGCGCCAGCAGTGCGGCGGGAAGCAATCAGCCCCAGCATTTT.

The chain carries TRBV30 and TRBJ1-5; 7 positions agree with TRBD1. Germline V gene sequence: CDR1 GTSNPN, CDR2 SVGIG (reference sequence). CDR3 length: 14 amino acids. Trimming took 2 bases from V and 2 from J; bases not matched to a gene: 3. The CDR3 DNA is TGTGCCTGGAGTCGCCAGGGGGGCAATCAGCCCCAGCATTTT. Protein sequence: CAWSRQGGNQPQHF.

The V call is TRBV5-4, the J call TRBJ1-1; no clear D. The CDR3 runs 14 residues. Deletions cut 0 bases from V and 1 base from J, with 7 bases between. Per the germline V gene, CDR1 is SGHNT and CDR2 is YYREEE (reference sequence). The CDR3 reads CASSLAPPNTEAFF. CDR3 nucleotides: TGTGCCAGCAGCTTGGCGCCACCGAACACTGAAGCTTTCTTT.

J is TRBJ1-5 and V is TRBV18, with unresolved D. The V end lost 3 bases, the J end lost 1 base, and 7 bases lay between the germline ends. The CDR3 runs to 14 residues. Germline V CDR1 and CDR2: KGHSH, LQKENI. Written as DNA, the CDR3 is TGTGCCAGCTCACCCTCCGGAAGCAATCAGCCCCAGCATTTT. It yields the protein CASSPSGSNQPQHF. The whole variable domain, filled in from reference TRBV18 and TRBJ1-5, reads NAGVMQNPRHLVRRRGQEARLRCSPMKGHSHVYWYRQLPEEGLKFMVYLQKENIIDESGMPKERFSAEFPKEGPSILRIQQVVRGDSAAYFCASSPSGSNQPQHFGDGTRLSIL.

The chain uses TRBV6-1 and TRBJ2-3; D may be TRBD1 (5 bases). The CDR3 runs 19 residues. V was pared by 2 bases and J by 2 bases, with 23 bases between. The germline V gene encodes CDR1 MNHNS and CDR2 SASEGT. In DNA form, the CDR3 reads TGTGCCAGCAGTGAATGGGGCAGGACGAACTTAGTATACACAGATACGCAGTATTTT. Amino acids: CASSEWGRTNLVYTDTQYF.

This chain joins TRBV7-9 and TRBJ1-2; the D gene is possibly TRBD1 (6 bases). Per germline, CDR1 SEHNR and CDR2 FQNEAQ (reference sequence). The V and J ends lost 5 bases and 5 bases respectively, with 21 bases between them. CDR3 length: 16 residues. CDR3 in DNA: TGTGCCAGCAGCCCCCCTCTGGTTACAGGGAGTTATGGCTACACCTTC. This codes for CASSPPLVTGSYGYTF. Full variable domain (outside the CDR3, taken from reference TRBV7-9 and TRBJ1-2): DTGVSQNPRHKITKRGQNVTFRCDPISEHNRLYWYRQTLGQGPEFLTYFQNEAQLEKSRLLSDRFSAERPKGSFSTLEIQRTEQGDSAMYLCASSPPLVTGSYGYTFGSGTRLTVV.